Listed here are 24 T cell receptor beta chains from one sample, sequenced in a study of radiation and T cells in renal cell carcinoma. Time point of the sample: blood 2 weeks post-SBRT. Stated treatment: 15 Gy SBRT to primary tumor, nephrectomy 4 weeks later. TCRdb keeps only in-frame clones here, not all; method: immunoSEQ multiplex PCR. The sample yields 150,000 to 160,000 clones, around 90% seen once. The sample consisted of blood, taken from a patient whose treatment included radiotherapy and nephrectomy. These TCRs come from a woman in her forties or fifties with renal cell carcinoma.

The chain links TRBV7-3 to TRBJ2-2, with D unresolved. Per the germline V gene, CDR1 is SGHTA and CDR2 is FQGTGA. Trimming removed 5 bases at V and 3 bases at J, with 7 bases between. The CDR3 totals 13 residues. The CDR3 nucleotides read TGTGCCAGCAGCAAAACAGACACCGGGGAGCTGTTTTTT. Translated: CASSKTDTGELFF.

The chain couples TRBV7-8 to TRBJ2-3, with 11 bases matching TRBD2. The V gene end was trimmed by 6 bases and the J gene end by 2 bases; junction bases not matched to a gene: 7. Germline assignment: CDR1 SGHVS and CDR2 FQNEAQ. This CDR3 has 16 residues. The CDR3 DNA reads TGTGCCAGCAGTCGACTAGCGGGGAGAGTCACAGATACGCAGTATTTT. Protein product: CASSRLAGRVTDTQYF.

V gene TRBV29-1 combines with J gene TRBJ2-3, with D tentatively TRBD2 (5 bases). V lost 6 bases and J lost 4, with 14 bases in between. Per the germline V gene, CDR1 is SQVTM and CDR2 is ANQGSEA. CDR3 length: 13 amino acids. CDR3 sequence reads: CSVRGQYSDTQYF. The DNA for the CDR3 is TGCAGCGTCCGAGGGCAGTACTCAGATACGCAGTATTTT.

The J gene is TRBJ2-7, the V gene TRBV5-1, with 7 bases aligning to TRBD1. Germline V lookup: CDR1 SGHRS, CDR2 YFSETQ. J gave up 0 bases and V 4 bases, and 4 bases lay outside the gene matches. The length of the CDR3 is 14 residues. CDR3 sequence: CASSEQGDSYEQYF. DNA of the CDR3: TGCGCCAGCAGCGAGCAGGGGGACTCCTACGAGCAGTACTTC.

CDR3 region: CATSGTGGGIKNIQYF. CDR3 in DNA: TGTGCCACCAGCGGGACAGGAGGGGGTATCAAAAACATTCAGTACTTC. The rearrangement links TRBV15 to TRBJ2-4; 8 positions agree with TRBD1. Trimming at V came to 5 bases and at J to 3 bases, leaving 9 bases not matched to a gene. The V gene's germline CDR1 is LNHNV and CDR2 YYDKDF (reference sequence). CDR3 length: 16 residues.

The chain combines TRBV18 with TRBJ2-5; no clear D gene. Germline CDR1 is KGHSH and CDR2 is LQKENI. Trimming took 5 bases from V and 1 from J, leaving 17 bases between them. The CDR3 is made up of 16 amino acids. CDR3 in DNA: TGTGCCAGCTCAATAGGGCAGAAAGCCCGCCAAGAGACCCAGTACTTC. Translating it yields CASSIGQKARQETQYF.

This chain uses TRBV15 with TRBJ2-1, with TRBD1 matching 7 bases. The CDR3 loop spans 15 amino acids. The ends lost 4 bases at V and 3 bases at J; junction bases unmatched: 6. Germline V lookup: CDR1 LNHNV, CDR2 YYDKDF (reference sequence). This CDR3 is CATSTGQPFYNEQFF. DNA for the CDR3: TGTGCCACCAGCACGGGACAGCCTTTCTACAATGAGCAGTTCTTC. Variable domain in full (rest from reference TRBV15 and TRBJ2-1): DAMVIQNPRYQVTQFGKPVTLSCSQTLNHNVMYWYQQKSSQAPKLLFHYYDKDFNNEADTPDNFQSRRPNTSFCFLDIRSPGLGDTAMYLCATSTGQPFYNEQFFGPGTRLTVL.

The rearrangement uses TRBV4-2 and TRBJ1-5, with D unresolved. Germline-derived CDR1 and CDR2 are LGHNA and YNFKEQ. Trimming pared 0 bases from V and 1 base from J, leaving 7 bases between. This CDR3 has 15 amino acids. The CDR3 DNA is TGTGCCAGCAGCCAAGATTGGTCGAGCAATCAGCCCCAGCATTTT. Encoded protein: CASSQDWSSNQPQHF.

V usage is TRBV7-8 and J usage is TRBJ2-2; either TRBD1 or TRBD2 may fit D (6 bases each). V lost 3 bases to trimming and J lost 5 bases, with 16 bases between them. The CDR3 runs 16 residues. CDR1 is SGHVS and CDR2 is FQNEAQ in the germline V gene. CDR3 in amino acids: CASSLGSGAGTGELFF. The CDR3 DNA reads TGTGCCAGCAGCTTGGGCTCGGGGGCTGGGACCGGGGAGCTGTTTTTT.

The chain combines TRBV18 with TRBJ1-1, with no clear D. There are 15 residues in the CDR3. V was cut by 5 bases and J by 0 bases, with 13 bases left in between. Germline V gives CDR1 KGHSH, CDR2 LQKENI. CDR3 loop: CASSSRPGLNTEAFF. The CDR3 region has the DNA TGTGCCAGCTCATCCAGGCCCGGATTGAACACTGAAGCTTTCTTT.

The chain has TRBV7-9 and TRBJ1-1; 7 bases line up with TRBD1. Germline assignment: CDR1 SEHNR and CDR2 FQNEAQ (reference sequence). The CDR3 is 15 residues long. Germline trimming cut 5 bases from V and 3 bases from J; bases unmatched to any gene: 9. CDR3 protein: CASSKPTGEDTEAFF. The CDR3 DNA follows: TGTGCCAGCAGCAAACCAACAGGGGAGGACACTGAAGCTTTCTTT.

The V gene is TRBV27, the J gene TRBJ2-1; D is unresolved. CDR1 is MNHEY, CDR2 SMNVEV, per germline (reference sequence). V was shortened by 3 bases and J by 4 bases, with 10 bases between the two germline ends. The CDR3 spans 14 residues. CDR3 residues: CASSLWVGYNEQFF. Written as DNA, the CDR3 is TGTGCCAGCAGTTTGTGGGTAGGATACAATGAGCAGTTCTTC.

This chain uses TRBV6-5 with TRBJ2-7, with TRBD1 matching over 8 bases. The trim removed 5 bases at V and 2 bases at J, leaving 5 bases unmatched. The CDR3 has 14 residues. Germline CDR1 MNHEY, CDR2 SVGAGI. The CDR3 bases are TGTGCCAGCAGTCGCGAACAGGGGGCCTACGAGCAGTACTTC. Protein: CASSREQGAYEQYF.

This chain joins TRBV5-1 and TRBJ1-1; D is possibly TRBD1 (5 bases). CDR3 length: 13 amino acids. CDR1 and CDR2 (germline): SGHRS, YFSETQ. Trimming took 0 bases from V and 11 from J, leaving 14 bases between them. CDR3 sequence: CASSLESTGPAFF. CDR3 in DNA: TGCGCCAGCAGCTTGGAGAGCACAGGCCCCGCTTTCTTT.

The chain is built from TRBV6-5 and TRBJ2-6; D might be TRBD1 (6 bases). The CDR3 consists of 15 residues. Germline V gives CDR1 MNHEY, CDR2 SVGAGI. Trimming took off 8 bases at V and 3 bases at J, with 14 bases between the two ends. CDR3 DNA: TGTGCCAGCCGACTGGGGGCGGGTGGGGCCAACGTCCTGACTTTC. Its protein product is CASRLGAGGANVLTF.

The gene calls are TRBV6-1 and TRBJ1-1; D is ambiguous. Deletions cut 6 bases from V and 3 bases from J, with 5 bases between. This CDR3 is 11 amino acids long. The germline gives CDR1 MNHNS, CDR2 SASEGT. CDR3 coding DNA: TGTGCCAGCAGCCCCCACACTGAAGCTTTCTTT. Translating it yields CASSPHTEAFF.

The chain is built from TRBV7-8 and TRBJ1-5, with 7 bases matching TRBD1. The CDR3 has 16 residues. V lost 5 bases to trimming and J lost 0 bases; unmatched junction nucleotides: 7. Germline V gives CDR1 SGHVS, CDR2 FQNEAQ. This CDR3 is CASSISRQGSNQPQHF. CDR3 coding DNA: TGTGCCAGCAGCATAAGTCGACAGGGTAGCAATCAGCCCCAGCATTTT.

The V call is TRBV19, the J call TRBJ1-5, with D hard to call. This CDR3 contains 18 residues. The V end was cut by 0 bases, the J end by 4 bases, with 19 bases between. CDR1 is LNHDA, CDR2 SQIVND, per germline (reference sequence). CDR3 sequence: CASSIDLPRHHPNQPQHF. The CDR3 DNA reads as TGTGCCAGTAGTATAGATCTTCCGAGACATCATCCTAATCAGCCCCAGCATTTT. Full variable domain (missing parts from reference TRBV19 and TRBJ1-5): DGGITQSPKYLFRKEGQNVTLSCEQNLNHDAMYWYRQDPGQGLRLIYYSQIVNDFQKGDIAEGYSVSREKKESFPLTVTSAQKNPTAFYLCASSIDLPRHHPNQPQHFGDGTRLSIL.

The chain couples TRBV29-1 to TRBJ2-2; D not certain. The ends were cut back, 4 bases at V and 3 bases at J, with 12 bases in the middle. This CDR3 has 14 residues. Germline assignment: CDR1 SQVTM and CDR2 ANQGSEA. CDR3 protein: CSVALAYDTGELFF. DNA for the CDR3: TGCAGCGTTGCGCTGGCATATGACACCGGGGAGCTGTTTTTT.

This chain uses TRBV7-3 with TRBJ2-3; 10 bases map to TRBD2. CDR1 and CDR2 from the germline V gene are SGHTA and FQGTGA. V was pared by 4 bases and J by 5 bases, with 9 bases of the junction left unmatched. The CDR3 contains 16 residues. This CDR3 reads CASSYVSGGAGDTQYF. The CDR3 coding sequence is TGTGCCAGCAGCTATGTCAGCGGGGGGGCTGGAGATACGCAGTATTTT.

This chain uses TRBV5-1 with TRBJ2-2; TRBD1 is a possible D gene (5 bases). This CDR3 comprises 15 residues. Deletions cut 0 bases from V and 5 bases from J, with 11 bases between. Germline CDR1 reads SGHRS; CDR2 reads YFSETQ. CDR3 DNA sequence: TGCGCCAGCAGCTTGGTTCCAGGGAAGACCGGGGAGCTGTTTTTT. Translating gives CASSLVPGKTGELFF.

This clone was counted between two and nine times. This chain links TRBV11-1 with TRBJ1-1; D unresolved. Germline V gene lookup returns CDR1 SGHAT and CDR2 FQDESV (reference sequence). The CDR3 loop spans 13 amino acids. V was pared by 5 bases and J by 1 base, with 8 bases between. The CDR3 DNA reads TGTGCCAGCAGCCTAGGCCCGAACACTGAAGCTTTCTTT. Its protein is CASSLGPNTEAFF.

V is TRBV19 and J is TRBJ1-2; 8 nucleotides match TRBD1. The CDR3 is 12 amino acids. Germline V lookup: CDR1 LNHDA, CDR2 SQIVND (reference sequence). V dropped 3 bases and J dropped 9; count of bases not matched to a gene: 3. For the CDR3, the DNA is TGTGCCAGTAGTATTCAGGGGGCCAGCTACACCTTC. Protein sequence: CASSIQGASYTF.

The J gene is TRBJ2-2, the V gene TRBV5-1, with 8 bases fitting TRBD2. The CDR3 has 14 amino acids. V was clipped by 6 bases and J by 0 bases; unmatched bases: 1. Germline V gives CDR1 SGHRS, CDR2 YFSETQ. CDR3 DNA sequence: TGCGCCAGCACCGGGGGGGCGAACACCGGGGAGCTGTTTTTT. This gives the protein CASTGGANTGELFF.